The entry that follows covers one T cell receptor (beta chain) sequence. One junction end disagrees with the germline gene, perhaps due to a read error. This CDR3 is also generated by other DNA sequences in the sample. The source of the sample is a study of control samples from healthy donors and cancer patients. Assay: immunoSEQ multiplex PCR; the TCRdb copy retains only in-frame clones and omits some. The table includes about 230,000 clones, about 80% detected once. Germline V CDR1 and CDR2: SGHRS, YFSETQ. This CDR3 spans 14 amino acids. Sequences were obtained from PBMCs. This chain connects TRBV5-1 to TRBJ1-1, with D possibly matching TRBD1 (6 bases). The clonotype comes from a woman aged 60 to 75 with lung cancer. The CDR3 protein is CASSLVEGDTEAFF. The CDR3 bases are TGCGCCAGCAGCTTGGTTGAGGGGGACACCGAAGCTTTCTTT.